This T cell receptor (beta chain) was profiled in a study of a mutant IDH1 vaccine in newly diagnosed glioma. Across the whole study: Beginning 4-6 weeks after radiotherapy alone, or with temozolomide cycles, vaccination took place.

The length of the CDR3 is 15 residues. Germline CDR1 is SGHRS and CDR2 is YFSETQ. Trimming took off 4 bases at V and 1 base at J, with 14 bases between the two ends. Time point denoted: week 11, during vaccination. Every vaccination contained 300 ug of the mutant IDH1 20-mer peptide and was paired with topical imiquimod. As concerns this clone: The antigen remains undetermined.

Libraries were prepared by immunoSEQ multiplex PCR; TCRdb keeps only in-frame clonotypes and omits some of them. The sample holds about 40,000 clones; 84% are singletons and the top ten take about 2%. This material consisted of PBMCs, taken from a glioma patient whose treatment included an IDH1 peptide vaccine. The receptor comes from a man aged 35-49 years with glioma. The chain employs TRBV5-1 and TRBJ1-1; maybe TRBD1 (6 bases). The CDR3 reads CASSQSTTGNTEAFF. CDR3 coding DNA: TGCGCCAGCAGCCAATCTACGACAGGGAACACTGAAGCTTTCTTT.